This T cell receptor (beta chain) is drawn from a study of beta chain features in type 1 diabetes. As concerns this clone: Its antigen is currently unknown.

The study's findings and limits: TCRB repertoires of naive, central memory and Treg cells appeared more similar among patients than among healthy donors. More deletions and fewer insertions at VDJ junctions were found in patients with type 1 diabetes.

The study reverse transcribed the entire isolated RNA, so it sequenced expressed TCRB transcripts. Around 3.9 million reads on average were seen across naive, central memory and regulatory T cell samples. TCRdb's copy holds only in-frame clones and misses some; the assay was immunoSEQ multiplex PCR. This table has 140,000 to 150,000 clones, about 44% appearing once. Sequenced input: Tregs from blood. The sequence derives from a man aged 18 to 30 in good health.

As DNA, the CDR3 is TGTGCCAGCAGCCAAGGGCAGGGAGGTGAGACCCAGTACTTC. Amino acid sequence: CASSQGQGGETQYF. The V and J genes are TRBV4-2 and TRBJ2-5; possibly TRBD2 for D (6 bases). Germline CDR1 reads LGHNA; CDR2 reads YNFKEQ. V was clipped by 1 base and J by 5 bases, with 11 bases between them. The length of the CDR3 is 14 residues.